A single count supports the clone carrying this TCR beta chain. Its cognate antigen is unknown. The unsorted libraries originated from 2 million PBMCs kept at -80 C. This record comes from a study of neurological immune-mediated disorders. Study-level results: Whereas HTLV-1-associated myelopathy showed the most TCR clonal expansion, multiple sclerosis showed the least, with levels below those of healthy controls. Across subjects, no CDR3 amino acid sequence appeared in expanded clones of more than one subject, a finding that suggested private repertoires in all groups.

This CDR3 has 17 residues. In germline, CDR1 is SGHRS, CDR2 YFSETQ. Trimming at V came to 3 bases and at J to 5 bases, leaving 10 bases not matched to a gene. The cDNA was produced through 5'RACE with 10-nucleotide random UMIs. TCRdb redid the calling of the 5' RACE reads with MiXCR, one entry per CDR3 protein. The sample has roughly 55,000 distinct CDR3 sequences, 16% seen once; the top ten hold approximately 4%. The TCR sequence derives from a man in his sixties in good health. Sequenced input: PBMCs. The rearrangement uses TRBV5-1 and TRBJ2-1; 11 nucleotides line up with TRBD2. CDR3: CASSSTLAGGFNNEQFF. The CDR3 bases are TGCGCCAGCAGCTCAACCCTAGCGGGGGGCTTCAACAATGAGCAGTTCTTC.